A selection of T cell receptor beta chains follows, all from one sample in a study of blood T cell repertoires in COVID-19. Profiled with immunoSEQ multiplex PCR; TCRdb holds only in-frame clones, not every one. The sample records approximately 470,000 clones, approximately 83% being singletons. The sequenced sample consisted of peripheral blood. These receptors came from a human donor in a cohort sampled during active COVID-19. Both conserved end residues are part of each CDR3. The D gene is left open where the match is weak. Expanded clones get a size class; other rows say once, few or many, or leave the size out.

CDR3aa | CDR3nt | j_gene | abundance | d_gene | v_gene
CSVNLAGGIDTQYF | TGCAGCGTGAATCTAGCGGGAGGGATAGATACGCAGTATTTT | TRBJ2-3 | - | TRBD2 | TRBV29-1
CASSSHGSGQPQHF | TGTGCCAGCAGCTCTCACGGTAGCGGACAGCCCCAGCATTTT | TRBJ1-5 | few | - | TRBV11-2
CASSPHRVMNTEAFF | TGTGCCAGCAGTCCCCACAGGGTCATGAACACTGAAGCTTTCTTT | TRBJ1-1 | - | - | TRBV6-5
CASSGTGLTNEKLFF | TGTGCCAGTTCCGGGACAGGGTTAACTAATGAAAAACTGTTTTTT | TRBJ1-4 | - | TRBD1 | TRBV19
CATHPPGRYEQYF | TGTGCCACCCACCCCCCGGGAAGATACGAGCAGTACTTC | TRBJ2-7 | - | - | TRBV12-3/TRBV12-4
CASSGRDSLDEQYF | TGTGCCAGCAGCGGCCGGGACAGTCTTGACGAGCAGTACTTC | TRBJ2-7 | - | TRBD1 | TRBV7-3
CASGAGQVPFSNQPQHF | TGTGCCAGTGGGGCTGGTCAGGTCCCTTTTAGCAATCAGCCCCAGCATTTT | TRBJ1-5 | few | - | TRBV19
CASSPSGRKAETQYF | TGTGCCAGCAGTCCGAGCGGGAGAAAGGCCGAGACCCAGTACTTC | TRBJ2-5 | - | TRBD2 | TRBV6-5
CASSEYGGTGGIVYGYTF | TGTGCCAGCAGTGAATATGGGGGGACAGGGGGCATTGTATATGGCTACACCTTC | TRBJ1-2 | - | TRBD1 | TRBV25-1
CASSVAGDSGLGELFF | TGTGCCAGCAGCGTAGCGGGAGACTCGGGGTTAGGGGAGCTGTTTTTT | TRBJ2-2 | - | - | TRBV9
CASRTSGRASGDTQYF | TGCGCCAGCAGGACTAGCGGGAGGGCAAGCGGAGATACGCAGTATTTT | TRBJ2-3 | - | TRBD2 | TRBV5-1
CASSQGETQYF | TGTGCCAGCAGTCAGGGGGAGACCCAGTACTTC | TRBJ2-5 | - | - | TRBV12-3/TRBV12-4
CASSSTGGLDLRVGYTF | TGCGCCAGCAGCTCTACAGGGGGCTTGGACCTGCGGGTGGGCTACACCTTC | TRBJ1-2 | - | TRBD1 | TRBV5-1
CASGFAGKTTGELFF | TGTGCTAGTGGTTTTGCAGGGAAAACGACCGGGGAGCTGTTTTTT | TRBJ2-2 | - | - | TRBV12-5
CASSQFTGGKLPGGYTF | TGTGCCAGTAGCCAATTCACAGGGGGTAAGCTTCCCGGTGGCTACACCTTC | TRBJ1-2 | - | TRBD1 | TRBV19
CASSTTSEKHNEQFF | TGTGCCAGCTCAACTACTAGCGAAAAGCACAATGAGCAGTTCTTC | TRBJ2-1 | - | TRBD2 | TRBV18
CASSYSAGIGAYEQYF | TGTGCCAGCAGTTACTCGGCAGGGATCGGCGCCTACGAGCAGTACTTC | TRBJ2-7 | - | - | TRBV6-6
CASSIDGQGRTGELFF | TGTGCCAGTAGTATAGATGGGCAGGGTCGGACCGGGGAGCTGTTTTTT | TRBJ2-2 | - | - | TRBV19
CASSPQGAGSNQPQHF | TGTGCCAGCTCACCACAGGGGGCTGGGAGCAATCAGCCCCAGCATTTT | TRBJ1-5 | - | TRBD1 | TRBV18
CAWSTPGQGSTEAFF | TGTGCCTGGAGTACTCCGGGACAGGGGAGCACTGAAGCTTTCTTT | TRBJ1-1 | - | TRBD1 | TRBV30
CASSLEGRVNTEAFF | TGCGCCAGCAGCTTGGAGGGCAGGGTGAACACTGAAGCTTTCTTT | TRBJ1-1 | - | - | TRBV5-1
CASSEALGVRGQGLNEQFF | TGTGCCAGCAGTGAAGCGCTAGGCGTTAGGGGACAGGGGTTAAATGAGCAGTTCTTC | TRBJ2-1 | - | TRBD1 | TRBV6-1
CASSHLQGANTEAFF | TGCGCCAGCAGCCACCTACAGGGGGCGAACACTGAAGCTTTCTTT | TRBJ1-1 | few | TRBD1 | TRBV4-1
CASSKQGTYEQYF | TGTGCCAGTAGCAAACAGGGAACCTACGAGCAGTACTTC | TRBJ2-7 | - | - | TRBV19
CASSAGWGDAGNTIYF | TGTGCCAGCAGCGCCGGATGGGGAGACGCTGGAAACACCATATATTTT | TRBJ1-3 | - | - | TRBV11-1
CSVEITTVNYGYTF | TGCAGCGTTGAAATAACGACAGTCAACTATGGCTACACCTTC | TRBJ1-2 | - | - | TRBV29-1
CASSHPGGHTDTQYF | TGTGCCAGCAGCCACCCAGGGGGTCACACAGATACGCAGTATTTT | TRBJ2-3 | - | TRBD1 | TRBV11-1
CASSVPGGSQPQHF | TGTGCCAGCAGCGTACCAGGGGGGAGTCAGCCCCAGCATTTT | TRBJ1-5 | - | TRBD1 | TRBV7-9
CATSRGRLVNTEAFF | TGTGCCACTTCCAGGGGGCGCCTCGTGAACACTGAAGCTTTCTTT | TRBJ1-1 | - | TRBD1 | TRBV19
CSASRGQGAYQPQHF | TGCAGTGCTAGTCGAGGACAGGGGGCATATCAGCCCCAGCATTTT | TRBJ1-5 | - | TRBD1 | TRBV20-1
CASSLESETTRAQYF | TGTGCCAGCAGCTTGGAGTCGGAGACTACCCGGGCCCAGTACTTC | TRBJ2-5 | - | - | TRBV5-4
CASSEQGDGEQFF | TGTGCCAGCAGTGAACAGGGTGACGGTGAGCAGTTCTTC | TRBJ2-1 | once | - | TRBV2
CASSSPRMTSGAQRTYEQYF | TGTGCCAGCAGCTCACCACGAATGACTAGCGGCGCTCAGAGGACCTACGAGCAGTACTTC | TRBJ2-7 | - | TRBD2 | TRBV3-1/TRBV3-2
CASSYVRAENTEAFF | TGTGCCAGCAGTTACGTGCGGGCAGAGAACACTGAAGCTTTCTTT | TRBJ1-1 | - | - | TRBV6-5